The next 15 T cell receptor beta chains were all read from a single sample in a study of vaccination and CD4 T cells after COVID-19 (dated by TCRdb to about 2022). The protocol used for the library was PCR. TCRdb records Illumina iSeq 100 as the sequencer. DNA from cultured CD4+ T cells underwent TCR sequencing with the Oncomine TCR Beta short-read assay at the Johns Hopkins FTIC core. TCRdb's own reprocessing of the public reads used fastp at Q25 and MiXCR and kept productive beta chains. Records with the same CDR3 protein are collapsed into one entry carrying the most frequent genes and DNA. In this sample the table shows 7,500 to 10,000 distinct CDR3 sequences, roughly 44% of which occur a single time. The biggest ten clones account for about a tenth of the sample. The antigens of these receptors remain unknown. The sample's treatment or condition label, in plain terms: roughly 11-day PBMC culture with coronavirus spike peptide pools or control peptides (ViraFEST assay). CD4+ T cells from unexposed donors were collected before the COVID-19 pandemic (2011-2018).

Sequencing was done on a sample of CD4+ T cells from blood, cultured in vitro. All receptors derive from a human donor in good health.

This clonotype has more than one count but fewer than ten. The chain carries TRBV27 and TRBJ1-5, with a tentative D call TRBD1 (5 bases). Per the germline V gene, CDR1 is MNHEY and CDR2 is SMNVEV (reference sequence). V lost 0 bases and J 11 bases, leaving 11 bases between the germline ends. CDR3 length: 13 amino acids. CDR3 nucleotide sequence: TGTGCCAGCAGTTTATCATGGGGACTGTCCCAGCATTTT. This translates into CASSLSWGLSQHF.

This clonotype was seen more than once but under ten times. This chain links TRBV7-8 with TRBJ2-5; D is perhaps TRBD2 (6 bases). The length of the CDR3 is 14 residues. In germline, CDR1 is SGHVS, CDR2 FQNEAQ. V lost 1 base and J 1 base, leaving 7 bases between the germline ends. CDR3 loop: CASSLGTTQETQYF. Written as DNA, the CDR3 is TGTGCCAGCAGCTTAGGGACTACCCAAGAGACCCAGTACTTC.

This clonotype was detected a few times. The V call is TRBV5-4, the J call TRBJ2-7; 14 positions agree with TRBD2. This CDR3 is 18 amino acids long. The trim removed 3 bases at V and 0 bases at J, leaving 8 bases unmatched. From germline, CDR1 is SGHNT and CDR2 YYREEE (reference sequence). CDR3 amino acids: CASSYRTSGGSISYEQYF. DNA of the CDR3: TGTGCCAGCAGCTATCGGACTAGCGGGGGGTCAATCTCCTACGAGCAGTACTTC.

A single count supports this clonotype. CDR3 in DNA: TGTGCCAGTAGTCCCCCTTACGGGGAGCTGTTTTTT. Its translation is CASSPPYGELFF. The J gene is TRBJ2-2, the V gene TRBV19, with D unclear. The CDR3 has 12 amino acids. V was clipped by 5 bases and J by 7 bases, with 8 bases between them. Germline V lookup: CDR1 LNHDA, CDR2 SQIVND (reference sequence).

In its sample, this clonotype was seen a few times. J is TRBJ2-5 and V is TRBV20-1; 8 positions match TRBD1. The germline V gene encodes CDR1 DFQATT and CDR2 SNEGSKA (reference sequence). The CDR3 has 14 amino acids. J gave up 2 bases and V 3 bases, and 5 bases lay outside the gene matches. This chain's CDR3 is CSASTGGLQETQYF. The CDR3, as DNA: TGCAGTGCTAGTACAGGGGGGCTACAAGAGACCCAGTACTTC.

This chain links TRBV9 with TRBJ1-1; perhaps TRBD1 as D (5 bases). Trimming shortened V by 0 bases and J by 5 bases, and 8 bases separated the two germline ends. Germline lookup yields CDR1 SGDLS and CDR2 YYNGEE. The CDR3 contains 13 residues. The CDR3 nucleotides are TGTGCCAGCAGCGTAGTGGGACGGACTGAAGCTTTCTTT. The encoded protein is CASSVVGRTEAFF.

The CDR3 region has the DNA TGTGCCAGCAGCTCCCGGACTAGCGGGTTCCAAGAGACCCAGTACTTC. Translation: CASSSRTSGFQETQYF. The chain is built from TRBV7-8 and TRBJ2-5; 11 bases fit TRBD2. V lost 4 bases, J lost 1 base, and 5 bases stayed unmatched. The germline V gene encodes CDR1 SGHVS and CDR2 FQNEAQ. This CDR3 contains 16 residues.

The V and J genes are TRBV7-6 and TRBJ2-7; TRBD1 agrees at 9 bases. The CDR3 sequence is 13 residues long. V dropped 5 bases and J dropped 6; count of bases not matched to a gene: 5. CDR1 is SGHVS and CDR2 is FNYEAQ in the germline V gene. The CDR3 sequence: CASSADRGGEQYF. CDR3 bases: TGTGCCAGCAGCGCGGACAGGGGTGGCGAGCAGTACTTC.

The chain has TRBV7-2 and TRBJ2-3, with 11 bases that match TRBD2. The J segment lost 0 bases and the V segment lost 3 bases, leaving 11 bases of the junction unmatched. The CDR3 consists of 19 residues. The germline V gene encodes CDR1 SGHTA and CDR2 FQGNSA. CDR3 nucleotides: TGTGCCAGCAGCTTTAGTCTGGCTAGCGGGAGGAGGAGCACAGATACGCAGTATTTT. This gives the protein CASSFSLASGRRSTDTQYF.

This chain uses TRBV20-1 with TRBJ1-5; D gene uncertain. This CDR3 comprises 12 residues. Germline values: CDR1 DFQATT, CDR2 SNEGSKA (reference sequence). Trimming took 3 bases from V and 4 from J, leaving 7 bases between them. The CDR3 region has the DNA TGCAGTGCTAGTCGTCAGAATCAGCCCCAGCATTTT. Amino acids: CSASRQNQPQHF.

The chain employs TRBV7-2 and TRBJ2-5; a possible D gene is TRBD2 (6 bases). This CDR3 has 14 residues. V dropped 4 bases and J dropped 5 bases, with 14 bases sitting between them. Germline V gene lookup returns CDR1 SGHTA and CDR2 FQGNSA. CDR3 nucleotide sequence: TGTGCCAGCAGCTCTGGCGGGACTCCTGAGACCCAGTACTTC. Translated: CASSSGGTPETQYF.

This chain connects TRBV20-1 to TRBJ2-1; D remains ambiguous. Germline CDR1 is DFQATT and CDR2 is SNEGSKA (reference sequence). The CDR3 extends over 11 amino acids. The germline V and J ends were trimmed by 6 bases and 12 bases, with 15 bases remaining between them. The CDR3 region is CSAALYGLQFF. CDR3 bases: TGCAGTGCCGCATTGTACGGTTTGCAGTTCTTC.

This chain uses TRBV7-2 with TRBJ2-4, with 11 bases aligning to TRBD2. This CDR3 comprises 14 residues. V dropped 5 bases and J dropped 5; count of bases not matched to a gene: 2. CDR1 is SGHTA, CDR2 FQGNSA, per germline. CDR3 sequence (DNA): TGTGCCAGCAGCCCGGGACTAGCGGAAAACATTCAGTACTTC. The encoded protein is CASSPGLAENIQYF.

This clonotype was seen more than once but under ten times. V and J are TRBV7-9 and TRBJ2-5, with D possibly matching TRBD1 (5 bases). The CDR3 length is 16 residues. Germline lookup yields CDR1 SEHNR and CDR2 FQNEAQ (reference sequence). V lost 5 bases, J lost 5 bases, and 21 bases lay in between. CDR3 loop: CASSAQQVLLGETQYF. CDR3 in DNA: TGTGCCAGCAGCGCACAACAGGTCCTGCTAGGGGAGACCCAGTACTTC.

The chain joins TRBV7-2 to TRBJ1-5; 7 nucleotides agree with TRBD1. The CDR3 contains 15 residues. The trim removed 4 bases at V and 3 bases at J, leaving 6 bases unmatched. Germline values: CDR1 SGHTA, CDR2 FQGNSA. The CDR3 nucleotides read TGTGCCAGCAGCTCCGAACAGGGGTTCAATCAGCCCCAGCATTTT. Translating gives CASSSEQGFNQPQHF.